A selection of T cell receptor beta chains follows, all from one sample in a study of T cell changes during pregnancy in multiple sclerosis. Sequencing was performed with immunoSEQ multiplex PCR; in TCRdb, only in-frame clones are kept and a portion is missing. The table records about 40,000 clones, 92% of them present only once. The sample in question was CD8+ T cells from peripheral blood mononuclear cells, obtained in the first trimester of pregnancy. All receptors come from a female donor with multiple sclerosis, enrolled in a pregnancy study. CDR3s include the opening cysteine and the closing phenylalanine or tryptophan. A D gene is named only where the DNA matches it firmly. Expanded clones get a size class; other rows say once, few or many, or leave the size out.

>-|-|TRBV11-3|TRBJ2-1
TGTGCCAGCAGCTTAGGGGGGCATGAGCAGTTCTTC
CASSLGGHEQFF
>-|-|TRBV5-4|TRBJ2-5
TGTGCCAGCAGCTTTAGAGGCCAAGAGACCCAGTACTTC
CASSFRGQETQYF
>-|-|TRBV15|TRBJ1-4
TGTGCCACCAGCAGAGGGTCGCAGGGTCATGGTGAAAAACTGTTTTTT
CATSRGSQGHGEKLFF
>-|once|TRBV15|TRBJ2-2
TGTGCCACCAGCAGTCGCCCTAACGGGGAGCTGTTTTTT
CATSSRPNGELFF
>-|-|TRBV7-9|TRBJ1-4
TGTGCCAGCAGCTTAACCCCACAGGAGATTAATGAAAAACTGTTTTTT
CASSLTPQEINEKLFF
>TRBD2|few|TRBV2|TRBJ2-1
TGTGCCAGCAGTGCCAGACTAGCGGGGGGGCCTTACAATGAGCAGTTCTTC
CASSARLAGGPYNEQFF
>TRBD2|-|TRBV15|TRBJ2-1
TGTGCCACCAGCACGACTAGCGGGCTCAATGAGCAGTTCTTC
CATSTTSGLNEQFF
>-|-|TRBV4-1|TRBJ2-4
TGCGCCAGCAGCCCCCGGGATTTAGGCGGCAAAAACATTCAGTACTTC
CASSPRDLGGKNIQYF
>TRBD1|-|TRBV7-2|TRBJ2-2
TGTGCCAGCAGCTTAGTGGACAGGGTAAACACCGGGGAGCTGTTTTTT
CASSLVDRVNTGELFF
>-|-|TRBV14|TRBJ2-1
TGTGCCAGCAGCCGTCCCGGCAATGAGCAGTTCTTC
CASSRPGNEQFF
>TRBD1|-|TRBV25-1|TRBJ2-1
TGTGCCAGCAGATTGGACAGGGCGGGCGAGCAGTTCTTC
CASRLDRAGEQFF
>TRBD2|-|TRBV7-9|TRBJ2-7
TGTGCCAGCAGCTTTCGAGCGGGAGGCGAGCAGTACTTC
CASSFRAGGEQYF
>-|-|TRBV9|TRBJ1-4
TGTGCCAGCAGCGTCAGTGGGGGCAGTGAAAAACTGTTTTTT
CASSVSGGSEKLFF
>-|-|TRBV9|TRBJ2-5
TGTGCCAGCAGCGTAGAGGGGGGGGGTTCAATTGAGACCCAGTACTTC
CASSVEGGGSIETQYF
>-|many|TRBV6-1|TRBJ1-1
TGTGCCAGCAGTGAACTGGCAGATGAAGCTTTCTTT
CASSELADEAFF
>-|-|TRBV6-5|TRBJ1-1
TGTGCCGCCCACCGGGGGGCTGAAGCTTTCTTT
CAAHRGAEAFF
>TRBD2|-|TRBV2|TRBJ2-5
TGTGCCAGCAGTGGACTAGCGGAAGAGACCCAGTACTTC
CASSGLAEETQYF
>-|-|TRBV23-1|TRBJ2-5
TGCGCCAGCAGTCAAACGAGGGCCAGGAGAGTGGAGACCCAGTACTTC
CASSQTRARRVETQYF
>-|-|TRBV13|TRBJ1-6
TGTGCCAGCAGCTTAGGCCGGGGGGGATCCTATAATTCACCCCTCCACTTT
CASSLGRGGSYNSPLHF
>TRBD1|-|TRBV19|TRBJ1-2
TGTGCCAGTAGTATGGGGACAGGGGCGATCAGCTATGGCTACACCTTC
CASSMGTGAISYGYTF
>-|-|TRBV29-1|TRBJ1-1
TGCAGCGACCATCTCCAGGAGGGGGCTTTCTTT
CSDHLQEGAFF
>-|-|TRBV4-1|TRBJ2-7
TGCGCCAGCAGCCAAGCCCCATTAAGGAGGGACGGGAGCTCCTACGAGCAGTACTTC
CASSQAPLRRDGSSYEQYF
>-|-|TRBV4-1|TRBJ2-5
TGCGCCAGCAGCCAAGATGCTCAGGACTCGGAGACCCAGTACTTC
CASSQDAQDSETQYF
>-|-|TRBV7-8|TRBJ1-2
TGTGCCAGCAGCTTAGCCGGGGGGGAGGGAAGGTCGAACTATGGCTACACCTTC
CASSLAGGEGRSNYGYTF
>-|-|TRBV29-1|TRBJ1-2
TGCAGCGCCCAAGGAATAGGGGGAAGGGATGGCTACACCTTC
CSAQGIGGRDGYTF
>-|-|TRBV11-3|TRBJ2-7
TGTGCCAGCAGCCCCGGGTTCTCCTACGAGCAGTACTTC
CASSPGFSYEQYF
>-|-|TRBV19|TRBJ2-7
TGTGCCAGTAGTATAGGGGGGCAGGGCGTGGAACAGTACTTC
CASSIGGQGVEQYF
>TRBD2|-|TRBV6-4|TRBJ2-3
TGTGCCAGCAGTGACTCGGCTAGCGGGGACGTAGATACGCAGTATTTT
CASSDSASGDVDTQYF
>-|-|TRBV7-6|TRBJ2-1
TGTGCCAGCAGCTCTCTATCGGATGAGCAGTTCTTC
CASSSLSDEQFF
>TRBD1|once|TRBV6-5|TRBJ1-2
TGTGCCAGCAGGGAGGGGACAGCCTGGGGCTATGGCTACACCTTC
CASREGTAWGYGYTF
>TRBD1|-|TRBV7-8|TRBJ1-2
TGTGCCAGCAGCCCCGATCGGGACAGGGGGCGAGATGGCTACACCTTC
CASSPDRDRGRDGYTF
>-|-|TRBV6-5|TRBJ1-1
TGTGCCAGCAGTTACCCTCACAGGGTCGGCACTGAAGCTTTCTTT
CASSYPHRVGTEAFF
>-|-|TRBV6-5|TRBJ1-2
TGTGCCAGCAGTGGGGGCGCGGATGGCTACACCTTC
CASSGGADGYTF
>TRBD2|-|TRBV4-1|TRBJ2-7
TGCGCCAGCAGCCAAGATGACCCCGGGACTAGCGGGGGGTCCCCCCCCTACGAGCAGTACTTC
CASSQDDPGTSGGSPPYEQYF
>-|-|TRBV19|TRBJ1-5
TGTGCCAGCGCCGAGGGAAGAGGCCAGCCCCAGCATTTT
CASAEGRGQPQHF
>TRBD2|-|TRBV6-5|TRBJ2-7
TGTGCCAGCAGCCCCGGGCGGGGGACCCACGAGCAGTACTTC
CASSPGRGTHEQYF
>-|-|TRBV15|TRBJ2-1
TGTGCCACCAGCAGAGATAAAACTAGCATTGAGCAGTTCTTC
CATSRDKTSIEQFF
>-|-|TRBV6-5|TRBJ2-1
TGTGCCAGCAGTTACCAACCTTCGGGATCCCTCGATGAGCAGTTCTTC
CASSYQPSGSLDEQFF
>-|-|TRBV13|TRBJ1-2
TGTGCCAGCAGCTTAGTCTCTGGGGGGAGTAGCTACACCTTC
CASSLVSGGSSYTF
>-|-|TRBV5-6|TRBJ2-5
TGTGCCAGCAGCTTCACTGGGAGACAGACCCAGTACTTC
CASSFTGRQTQYF
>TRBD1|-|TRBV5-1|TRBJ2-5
TGCGCCAGCCGGGACAGGGTGTACCAAGAGACCCAGTACTTC
CASRDRVYQETQYF
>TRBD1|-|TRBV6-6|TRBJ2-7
TGTGCCAGCAGAGCTACAGGGGTCGGCGAGCAGTACTTC
CASRATGVGEQYF
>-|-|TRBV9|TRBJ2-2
TGTGCCAGCAGCGTAGATCCGGGTGGCACCGGGGAGCTGTTTTTT
CASSVDPGGTGELFF
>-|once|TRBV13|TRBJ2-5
TGTGCCAGCAGCTCCGGACAGTTCCAAGAGACCCAGTACTTC
CASSSGQFQETQYF
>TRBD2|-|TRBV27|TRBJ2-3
TGTGCCAGCCTCGACGGGACTAGCGGGGCTAGCACAGATACGCAGTATTTT
CASLDGTSGASTDTQYF
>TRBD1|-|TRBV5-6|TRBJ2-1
TGTGCCAGCAGCTTGGATGGGACAGGGGGCCTAGATGAGCAGTTCTTC
CASSLDGTGGLDEQFF
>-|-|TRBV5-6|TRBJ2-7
TGTGCCAGCAGCTTACAGTACGAGCAGTACTTC
CASSLQYEQYF
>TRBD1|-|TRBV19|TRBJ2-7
TGTGCCAGTAGTAAAGGGACAGTTTCCTACGAGCAGTACTTC
CASSKGTVSYEQYF
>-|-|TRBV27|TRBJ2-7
TGTGCCAGCAGTTCTCTCTCCTACGAGCAGTACTTC
CASSSLSYEQYF
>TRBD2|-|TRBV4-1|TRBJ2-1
TGCGCCAGCAGCCCCTTACTAGCGACGAATGAGCAGTTCTTC
CASSPLLATNEQFF
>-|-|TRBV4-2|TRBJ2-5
TGTGCCAGCAGCCCCTCATCAGAAGCGGACCTGTACTTC
CASSPSSEADLYF
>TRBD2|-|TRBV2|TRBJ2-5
TGTGCCAGCAGTGAACGTCCTAGCGGGGGGTTTGGGGAGACCCAGTACTTC
CASSERPSGGFGETQYF
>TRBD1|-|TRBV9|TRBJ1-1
TGTGCCAGCAGCGTAGATTTGGGGACAGGGGGTGAAGCTTTCTTT
CASSVDLGTGGEAFF
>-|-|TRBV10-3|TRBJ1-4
TGTGCCATCAGTGCTGAAGGACAGCCAAATGAAAAACTGTTTTTT
CAISAEGQPNEKLFF
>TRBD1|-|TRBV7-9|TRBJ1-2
TGTGCCAGCACCAGGGACAGGGAAGGGGTCACCTTC
CASTRDREGVTF
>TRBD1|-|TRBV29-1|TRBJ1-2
TGCAGCGTTGAGGGCAGGGGGGTTTTTGACTATGGCTACACCTTC
CSVEGRGVFDYGYTF
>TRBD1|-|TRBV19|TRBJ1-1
TGTGCCAGTAGTTCAGGACAGGGGGAGTATGCTGAAGCTTTCTTT
CASSSGQGEYAEAFF
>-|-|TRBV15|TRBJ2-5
TGTGCCACCAGCAGCGGCAGGCAAGAGACCCAGTACTTC
CATSSGRQETQYF
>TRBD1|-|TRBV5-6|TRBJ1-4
TGTGCCAGCAGCATAGGACAGGATACAAAACTGTTTTTT
CASSIGQDTKLFF